The TCR beta chain under discussion was sequenced for a study of shared clonotypes between healthy human individuals. Study context: Each donor had three CD4 naive, three CD4 memory, two CD8 naive and one CD8 memory plate.

Germline lookup yields CDR1 LGHNA and CDR2 YSLEER. Trimming pared 0 bases from V and 2 bases from J, leaving 11 bases between. CDR3 size: 16 residues. It was approximately 0.2 ug DNA, around 32,000 T cell genomes, that sorted-subset replicate PCRs used. Assay: immunoSEQ multiplex PCR; the TCRdb copy retains only in-frame clones and omits some. Among 1,400,000 or so clones listed, approximately 98.5% were seen once. Overall study results and limits: Measured sharing among donors was expected to vary with sequencing depth. Investigators collected only blood, and repertoires in tissues likely differ.

As regards this clone: The antigen remains undetermined.

The chain couples TRBV4-3 to TRBJ1-5; the D gene is possibly TRBD1 (5 bases). The sequence came from a man aged 25 to 40 in good health. Material: naive CD4+ T cells sorted from blood. Subset in this sample: CD45RA+ positively selected. The CDR3 region has the DNA TGCGCCAGCAGCCAAGACCTTCTAGGGGGCAATCAGCCCCAGCATTTT. This gives the protein CASSQDLLGGNQPQHF.